Following are 3 T cell receptor beta chains from one sample sequenced in a study of T cells in Graves' hyperthyroidism and ophthalmopathy. Amplified regions were TCR beta CDR3 sequences from RNA transcripts. With the HTBI primer set, the TCR CDR3 went through a first round of RT-PCR. TCRdb used MiXCR to reprocess the multiplex PCR reads, holding one entry per CDR3 protein. The data show some 740,000 distinct CDR3 sequences, 12% to 15% seen once. Sequences were obtained from blood. These TCRs come from a young woman with Graves' hyperthyroidism.

There are a few counts of this clonotype. The J gene is TRBJ2-5, the V gene TRBV12-3 or TRBV12-4; D remains unclear. CDR3 length: 15 amino acids. Between the trimmed V and J ends, which lost 7 bases and 4 bases, there was a span of 19 bases. The CDR3 here is CASTTQVAGGETQYF. CDR3 nucleotide sequence: TGTGCCAGCACTACCCAAGTGGCAGGCGGAGAGACCCAGTACTTC.

About this clonotype: This may be a read error: a much more frequent sequence differs by one nucleotide. The rearrangement links TRBV27 to TRBJ1-5; D uncertain. The germline CDR1 and CDR2 sequences are MNHEY and SMNVEV (reference sequence). The CDR3 totals 15 residues. V was pared by 5 bases and J by 4 bases, with 15 bases between. For the CDR3, the DNA is TGTGCCAGCAGTACCTCGGTACAGAGTAATCAGCCCCAGCATTTT. This gives the protein CASSTSVQSNQPQHF.

This clonotype occurred a few times. V gene TRBV27 combines with J gene TRBJ2-6; no clear D gene. The CDR3 consists of 15 residues. Trimming removed 7 bases at V and 2 bases at J, with 12 bases between. CDR1 is MNHEY and CDR2 is SMNVEV in the germline V gene (reference sequence). CDR3 loop: CASTNTPPGANVLTF. DNA for the CDR3: TGTGCCAGCACTAACACCCCCCCTGGGGCCAACGTCCTGACTTTC.